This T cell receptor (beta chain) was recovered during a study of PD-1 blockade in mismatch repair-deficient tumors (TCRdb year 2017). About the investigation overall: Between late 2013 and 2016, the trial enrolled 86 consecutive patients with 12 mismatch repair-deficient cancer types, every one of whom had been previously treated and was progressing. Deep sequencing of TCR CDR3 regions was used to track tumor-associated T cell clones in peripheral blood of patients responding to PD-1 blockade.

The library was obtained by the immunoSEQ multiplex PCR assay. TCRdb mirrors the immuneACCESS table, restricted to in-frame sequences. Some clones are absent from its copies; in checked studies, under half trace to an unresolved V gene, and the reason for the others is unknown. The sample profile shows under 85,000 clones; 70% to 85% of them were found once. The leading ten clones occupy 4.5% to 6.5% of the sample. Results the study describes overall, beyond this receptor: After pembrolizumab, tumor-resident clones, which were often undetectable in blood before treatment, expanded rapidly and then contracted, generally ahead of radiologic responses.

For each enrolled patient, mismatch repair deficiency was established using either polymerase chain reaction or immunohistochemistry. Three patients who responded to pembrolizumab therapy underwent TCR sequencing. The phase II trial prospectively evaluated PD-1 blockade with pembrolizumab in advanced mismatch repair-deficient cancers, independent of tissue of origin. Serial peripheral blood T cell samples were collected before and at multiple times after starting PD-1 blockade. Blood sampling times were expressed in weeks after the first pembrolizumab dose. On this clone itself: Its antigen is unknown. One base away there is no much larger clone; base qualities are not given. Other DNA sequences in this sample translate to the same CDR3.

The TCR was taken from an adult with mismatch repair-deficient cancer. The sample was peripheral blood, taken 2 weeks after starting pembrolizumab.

The CDR3 reads CASSLGDSSYEQYF. The DNA sequence is given as TGTGCCAGCAGTTTAGGGGATAGCTCCTACGAGCAGTACTTC. The chain is encoded by TRBV28 joined to TRBJ2-7; no confident D gene assignment can be made. Deletion took 2 bases off V and 0 bases off J, with a span of 8 bases between the germline ends. The CDR3 covers 14 residues, taking in both the cysteine and the phenylalanine. Of all the DNA, just the CDR3 is kept, 42 bases in frame from base 1. CDR1 and CDR2, looked up from the germline V gene, are MDHEN and SYDVKM.